Listed below are T cell receptor beta chains from one sample, sequenced in a study of blood T cell repertoires in COVID-19. Repertoires were generated with immunoSEQ multiplex PCR, while TCRdb's copy carries only in-frame clones and drops some. Of about 120,000 clones listed, around 85% were seen once; the top ten hold about a sixth. Sequenced sample: peripheral blood. The receptors come from a man aged 25 to 40 with COVID-19, enrolled during active disease. CDR3s include the opening cysteine and the closing phenylalanine or tryptophan. The D gene is left open where the match is weak. Rows may omit the clone size; those that give it use once, few, many or a size class.

length	size	D	J	V	DNA	CDR3
15	few	TRBD1	TRBJ2-1	TRBV6-1	TGTGCCAGCAGTGATTGGACAGGGGGCTCGGAATCGCAGTTCTTC	CASSDWTGGSESQFF
13	NA	NA	TRBJ2-1	TRBV19	TGTGCCAGTAGTATTACTACTAAGAATGAGCAGTTCTTC	CASSITTKNEQFF
16	NA	TRBD2	TRBJ2-5	TRBV5-1	TGCGCCAGCAGCTTGGCCGCGACTAGCGGGCAAGAGACCCAGTACTTC	CASSLAATSGQETQYF
13	NA	NA	TRBJ1-2	TRBV4-1	TGCGCCAGCAGCCCGGGGGGGGGCTATGGCTACACCTTC	CASSPGGGYGYTF
13	NA	NA	TRBJ2-5	TRBV7-2	TGTGCCAGCAGCAGAGGGAACCAAGAGACCCAGTACTTC	CASSRGNQETQYF
15	NA	NA	TRBJ1-2	TRBV28	TGTGCCAGCAGTGACGCAGGGGATGGGGGATATGGCTACACCTTC	CASSDAGDGGYGYTF
12	NA	TRBD1	TRBJ1-1	TRBV29-1	TGCAGCGTACACAGGGGGAACACTGAAGCTTTCTTT	CSVHRGNTEAFF
18	NA	NA	TRBJ2-1	TRBV4-3	TGCGCCAGCAGCCAAGTTTTCGTCGGGACTGGCTCCTACAATGAGCAGTTCTTC	CASSQVFVGTGSYNEQFF
16	NA	NA	TRBJ1-5	TRBV19	TGTGCCAGTAGTATCAGGACACGGCAGAGCAATCAGCCCCAGCATTTT	CASSIRTRQSNQPQHF
14	NA	TRBD2	TRBJ2-3	TRBV19	TGTGCCAGTAGGACTAGCGGGGGCACAGATACGCAGTATTTT	CASRTSGGTDTQYF
15	NA	TRBD1	TRBJ1-1	TRBV3-1/TRBV3-2	TGTGCCAGCAGCCAAGTGCAGGGGGCCGGCGCTGAAGCTTTCTTT	CASSQVQGAGAEAFF
11	few	NA	TRBJ2-7	TRBV2	TGTGCCAGCGCGTTGAGCCACGAGCAGTACTTC	CASALSHEQYF
14	NA	NA	TRBJ1-6	TRBV6-1	TGTGCCAGCAGTGATGTTAGGGGGTCTTCACCCCTCCACTTT	CASSDVRGSSPLHF
17	once	TRBD1	TRBJ2-3	TRBV6-4	TGTGCCAGCAGTAGATCCGGACAGGGCTTTGACACAGATACGCAGTATTTT	CASSRSGQGFDTDTQYF
15	NA	TRBD2	TRBJ2-2	TRBV9	TGTGCCAGCACCAGCGGACTAGCGGGATCGGGGGAGCTGTTTTTT	CASTSGLAGSGELFF
17	NA	TRBD1	TRBJ1-1	TRBV11-2	TGTGCCAGCAGCTTAGTCACCCGACAGGGGTTTAACACTGAAGCTTTCTTT	CASSLVTRQGFNTEAFF
14	NA	TRBD1	TRBJ2-7	TRBV27	TGTGCCAGCAGCGAGGACAGGGGGGGGAACGAGCAGTACTTC	CASSEDRGGNEQYF
13	NA	NA	TRBJ2-7	TRBV6-5	TGTGCCAGCACTCCTCCACACTCCTACGAGCAGTACTTC	CASTPPHSYEQYF
18	NA	TRBD2	TRBJ2-3	TRBV3-1/TRBV3-2	TGTGCCAGCAGCCTCACGACTAGCGGGGGCCTGGACACAGATACGCAGTATTTT	CASSLTTSGGLDTDTQYF
18	once	TRBD2	TRBJ2-2	TRBV4-2	TGTGCCAGCAGCCAAACGGGCGACGGGAGGGCCGGAACCGGGGAGCTGTTTTTT	CASSQTGDGRAGTGELFF